Presented here are 27 T cell receptor beta chains from one specimen sequenced in a study of blood T cell repertoires in COVID-19. Profiled with immunoSEQ multiplex PCR; TCRdb holds only in-frame clones, not every one. This sample yields 85,000 to 110,000 clones, of which around 82% are seen a single time; over 10% belongs to the top ten. Sequencing was carried out using peripheral blood. These receptors all stem from a human donor in a cohort sampled during active or convalescent COVID-19.

The chain joins TRBV4-2 to TRBJ2-5; D is perhaps TRBD1 (6 bases). Germline V gene sequence: CDR1 LGHNA, CDR2 YNFKEQ. This CDR3 is 15 amino acids long. V was clipped by 5 bases and J by 4 bases, with 17 bases between them. The CDR3 DNA reads TGTGCCAGCAGCTCCCGACAGGACTCCCGAGAGACCCAGTACTTC. It yields the protein CASSSRQDSRETQYF.

This chain uses TRBV20-1 with TRBJ1-1; D gene unclear. The V and J ends lost 3 bases and 4 bases respectively, with 9 bases between them. CDR1 is DFQATT and CDR2 is SNEGSKA in the germline V gene (reference sequence). This CDR3 has 12 amino acids. In DNA form, the CDR3 reads TGCAGTGCTAGTGGTCGTAGCACTGAAGCTTTCTTT. Its translation: CSASGRSTEAFF.

The chain links TRBV24-1 to TRBJ2-6; D remains unclear. V dropped 3 bases and J dropped 0 bases, with 8 bases sitting between them. This CDR3 has 16 residues. From germline, CDR1 is KGHDR and CDR2 SFDVKD. The chain's CDR3 is CATSDPPSSGANVLTF. CDR3 DNA sequence: TGTGCCACCAGTGATCCCCCGAGCTCTGGGGCCAACGTCCTGACTTTC.

V usage is TRBV18 and J usage is TRBJ1-4; a weak D match, TRBD1 (5 bases). The V end was cut by 1 base, the J end by 1 base, with 16 bases between. CDR3 size: 18 residues. Germline V gives CDR1 KGHSH, CDR2 LQKENI. CDR3 loop: CASSPRTQGAGTNEKLFF. The CDR3, as DNA: TGTGCCAGCTCACCACGAACCCAAGGGGCAGGAACTAATGAAAAACTGTTTTTT.

The CDR3: CASNFLGHSEAFF. DNA for the CDR3: TGTGCCAGCAACTTCCTGGGACACTCTGAAGCTTTCTTT. The gene calls are TRBV6-5 and TRBJ1-1, with D possibly TRBD1 on 6 matching bases. Per the germline V gene, CDR1 is MNHEY and CDR2 is SVGAGI. The CDR3 is made up of 13 amino acids. The ends were cut back, 7 bases at V and 6 bases at J, with 15 bases in the middle.

This clone has at least ten counts. The chain recombines TRBV27 with TRBJ2-3, with no clear D. The V gene's germline CDR1 is MNHEY and CDR2 SMNVEV (reference sequence). V gave up 8 bases and J gave up 5 bases, with 14 bases separating them. The CDR3 runs 13 residues. The CDR3: CASHPGSRDTQYF. The CDR3 DNA is TGTGCCAGCCACCCCGGGTCCAGAGATACGCAGTATTTT.

The chain employs TRBV18 and TRBJ1-4; D is possibly TRBD1 (6 bases). Germline V gene lookup returns CDR1 KGHSH and CDR2 LQKENI. V dropped 1 base and J dropped 5 bases, with 8 bases sitting between them. The length of the CDR3 is 14 residues. The CDR3 spells CASSPQGGNEKLFF. The CDR3 DNA follows: TGTGCCAGCTCACCACAGGGGGGGAATGAAAAACTGTTTTTT.

The chain links TRBV28 to TRBJ1-2; D is unresolved. V lost 8 bases and J lost 4, with 11 bases in between. The CDR3 has 12 residues. Germline CDR1 is MDHEN and CDR2 is SYDVKM. The CDR3 protein is CASGGSIYGYTF. DNA of the CDR3: TGTGCCAGCGGCGGCAGCATCTATGGCTACACCTTC.

This chain connects TRBV19 to TRBJ1-2; 7 nucleotides agree with TRBD1. Germline V gives CDR1 LNHDA, CDR2 SQIVND (reference sequence). This CDR3 is built from 14 residues. Germline trimming cut 3 bases from V and 2 bases from J; bases unmatched to any gene: 3. The CDR3 loop reads CASSILDRNYGYTF. CDR3 bases: TGTGCCAGTAGTATCCTGGACAGGAACTATGGCTACACCTTC.

V usage is TRBV15 and J usage is TRBJ1-4; D remains unclear. V lost 5 bases to trimming and J lost 3 bases, with 13 bases between them. Germline V gene sequence: CDR1 LNHNV, CDR2 YYDKDF (reference sequence). The CDR3 totals 15 residues. CDR3 in amino acids: CATSGTGFSNEKLFF. The DNA of the CDR3 is TGTGCCACCAGCGGCACCGGGTTTTCTAATGAAAAACTGTTTTTT. The variable domain in full, with the rest retrieved from reference TRBV15 and TRBJ1-4, is DAMVIQNPRYQVTQFGKPVTLSCSQTLNHNVMYWYQQKSSQAPKLLFHYYDKDFNNEADTPDNFQSRRPNTSFCFLDIRSPGLGDTAMYLCATSGTGFSNEKLFFGSGTQLSVL.

The chain has TRBV7-3 and TRBJ2-1, with D possibly being TRBD1 (6 bases). This CDR3 is built from 13 residues. Trimming took 8 bases from V and 6 from J, leaving 14 bases between them. Germline CDR1 and CDR2: SGHTA and FQGTGA. This CDR3 reads CASSGQKSNEQFF. In DNA, the CDR3 is TGTGCCAGCTCCGGACAGAAAAGCAATGAGCAGTTCTTC.

J is TRBJ1-5 and V is TRBV19, with 12 bases matching TRBD1. Germline V gene sequence: CDR1 LNHDA, CDR2 SQIVND (reference sequence). Trimming removed 5 bases from V and 6 bases from J; junction bases left unmatched: 14. The CDR3 contains 18 residues. The CDR3 nucleotides are TGTGCCAGTAGTCACCCCCGGGACAGGGGGCGAATCGGTCAGCCCCAGCATTTT. Translation gives CASSHPRDRGRIGQPQHF.

This clone was recorded once. The V gene is TRBV7-9, the J gene TRBJ1-4; D is perhaps TRBD1 (6 bases). Trimming stripped 5 bases from V and 8 bases from J, with 15 bases between. Germline values: CDR1 SEHNR, CDR2 FQNEAQ (reference sequence). The CDR3 covers 14 residues. The CDR3 protein is CASSTSRGSEKLFF. CDR3 nucleotides: TGTGCCAGCAGCACCTCCAGGGGATCCGAAAAACTGTTTTTT.

The chain uses TRBV11-3 and TRBJ2-7; 10 bases align to TRBD1. Germline CDR1 is SGHNT and CDR2 is YENEEA. With V trimmed by 8 bases and J by 5 bases, 12 bases remained unmatched. The CDR3 consists of 15 residues. In nucleotides, the CDR3 is TGTGCCAGCGGGCCCCGGGACAGGGGAATCCACGAGCAGTACTTC. Protein product: CASGPRDRGIHEQYF.

As for this clone: Germline and junction disagree at one end, which may indicate a read error. V is TRBV6-5 and J is TRBJ2-7; 12 positions agree with TRBD1. CDR1 is MNHEY, CDR2 SVGAGI, per germline. The CDR3 consists of 12 residues. The CDR3 loop reads CASSPERDRGQF. The CDR3 DNA is TGTGCCAGCAGTCCCGAACGGGACAGGGGGCAGTTC.

The table lists this clone with a count of one. The genes are TRBV5-1 and TRBJ1-3; D gene uncertain. Trimming left V 9 bases short and J 8 bases short, with 27 bases between. CDR3 length: 16 amino acids. CDR1 is SGHRS, CDR2 YFSETQ, per germline. The CDR3 nucleotides are TGCGCCACCCGAGGGTCGGGCGTATTTTGGATAGACACCATATATTTT. It is translated as CATRGSGVFWIDTIYF.

This clone was detected only once. The V call is TRBV24-1, the J call TRBJ2-5, with 8 nucleotides matching TRBD1. Germline assignment: CDR1 KGHDR and CDR2 SFDVKD. With 4 bases clipped from V and 4 bases from J, the junction kept 10 bases outside the gene matches. CDR3 length: 16 amino acids. The DNA of the CDR3 is TGTGCCACCAGTGACCCGGGACAGGCCTCCTTAGAGACCCAGTACTTC. The encoded protein is CATSDPGQASLETQYF.

As DNA, the CDR3 is TGCGCCAGCAGCACCGGAGACGGGAGCTCCTACAATGAGCAGTTCTTC. It yields the protein CASSTGDGSSYNEQFF. The chain links TRBV5-1 to TRBJ2-1, with a weak D call TRBD2 (6 bases). The CDR3 runs 16 residues. CDR1 and CDR2 from the germline V gene are SGHRS and YFSETQ. Trimming left V 4 bases short and J 0 bases short, with 14 bases between.

The CDR3 nucleotides are TGTGCCATCAGTGAGAAGGGCACGACCGTCCGAAGGGGGCCGGGCACTGAAGCTTTCTTT. Translating gives CAISEKGTTVRRGPGTEAFF. This rearrangement joins TRBV10-3 to TRBJ1-1; 7 bases are a match to TRBD1. V dropped 2 bases and J dropped 4; count of bases not matched to a gene: 22. CDR1 is ENHRY, CDR2 SYGVKD, per germline. CDR3 length: 20 amino acids.

As concerns this clone: Other DNA sequences in the same sample also yield this CDR3. The gene calls are TRBV24-1 and TRBJ1-2, with unresolved D. V dropped 0 bases and J dropped 7 bases, with 5 bases sitting between them. The CDR3 runs 12 residues. Germline V lookup: CDR1 KGHDR, CDR2 SFDVKD. This chain's CDR3 is CATSDLEGGYTF. DNA of the CDR3: TGTGCCACCAGTGATTTGGAGGGTGGCTACACCTTC.

The chain is built from TRBV2 and TRBJ1-4; 7 bases align to TRBD1. The CDR3 extends over 18 amino acids. Germline V gene sequence: CDR1 SNHLY, CDR2 FYNNEI. V was pared by 2 bases and J by 6 bases, with 15 bases of the junction left unmatched. CDR3 in DNA: TGTGCCAGCAGTGAAACCCCTCCCTCGGACAGGACGTATGAAAAACTGTTTTTT. This sequence encodes CASSETPPSDRTYEKLFF.

In nucleotides, the CDR3 is TGCGCCAGCAGCCAGGCTGACAGGGTTGATCAGCCCCAGCATTTT. Its translation: CASSQADRVDQPQHF. This chain connects TRBV4-1 to TRBJ1-5, with 7 bases fitting TRBD1. CDR3 length: 15 amino acids. Germline CDR1 and CDR2: MGHRA and YSYEKL. Unmatched junction bases numbered 7, after V lost 3 bases and J lost 5 bases.

The chain recombines TRBV19 with TRBJ1-5; 8 bases line up with TRBD1. V lost 5 bases to trimming and J lost 0 bases; unmatched junction nucleotides: 9. Per germline, CDR1 LNHDA and CDR2 SQIVND (reference sequence). The CDR3 runs to 17 residues. The CDR3 region has the DNA TGTGCCAGTAGTCCCGGACAGGGAAGTTATAGCAATCAGCCCCAGCATTTT. Protein product: CASSPGQGSYSNQPQHF.

The chain carries TRBV28 and TRBJ2-3; 9 nucleotides agree with TRBD2. This CDR3 contains 15 residues. V lost 5 bases to trimming and J lost 5 bases; unmatched junction nucleotides: 8. Per germline, CDR1 MDHEN and CDR2 SYDVKM. The CDR3 bases are TGTGCCAGCAGTCCAGGGCGGGGGGGCGGAGATACGCAGTATTTT. It yields the protein CASSPGRGGGDTQYF.

The chain combines TRBV5-4 with TRBJ2-6; D is ambiguous. The CDR3 contains 15 residues. Per the germline V gene, CDR1 is SGHNT and CDR2 is YYREEE (reference sequence). The V gene lost 4 bases and the J gene lost 0 bases, with 8 bases spanning the gap. The CDR3 bases are TGTGCCAGCAGCCCCACGGGCTCTGGGGCCAACGTCCTGACTTTC. Residues: CASSPTGSGANVLTF.

The CDR3 nucleotides are TGTGCCACTCAAACAGACTATAGCAATCAGCCCCAGCATTTT. It codes for CATQTDYSNQPQHF. This sequence joins TRBV2 and TRBJ1-5; D gene ambiguous. This CDR3 contains 14 residues. The germline CDR1 and CDR2 sequences are SNHLY and FYNNEI. Deletions cut 10 bases from V and 0 bases from J, with 13 bases between.

The chain couples TRBV3-1 (or the pseudogene TRBV3-2) to TRBJ2-3; D gene ambiguous. CDR1 and CDR2 (germline): LGHDT, YNNKEL (reference sequence). This CDR3 spans 14 amino acids. Trimming left V 4 bases short and J 4 bases short, with 12 bases between. The CDR3 DNA reads as TGTGCCAGCAGCCGGAGAGTAGGCGCAGATACGCAGTATTTT. Protein product: CASSRRVGADTQYF.